These 19 T cell receptor beta chains were sequenced from one sample in a study of blood T cell repertoires in COVID-19. Assay: immunoSEQ multiplex PCR; the TCRdb copy retains only in-frame clones and omits some. The sample has roughly 150,000 clones; around 91% are singletons. The sequenced material came from peripheral blood. Receptor source: a young man with COVID-19, enrolled during active disease.

The V call is TRBV9, the J call TRBJ2-7, with 9 bases identical to TRBD1. The CDR3 runs 20 residues. V shed 4 bases, J shed 4 bases, and the junction held 24 bases outside the gene matches. Germline assignment: CDR1 SGDLS and CDR2 YYNGEE. CDR3 sequence: CASSPSTSVTLWGQGYEQYF. CDR3 DNA: TGTGCCAGCAGCCCGAGTACGTCGGTAACATTGTGGGGACAGGGTTACGAGCAGTACTTC.

This sequence joins TRBV19 and TRBJ1-2; no definite D call. Trimming stripped 6 bases from V and 2 bases from J, with 10 bases between. Per the germline V gene, CDR1 is LNHDA and CDR2 is SQIVND (reference sequence). This CDR3 has 13 amino acids. DNA of the CDR3: TGTGCCAGTAGAATCGGGAGAAACTATGGCTACACCTTC. Residues: CASRIGRNYGYTF.

This chain links TRBV2 with TRBJ2-1; 10 bases map to TRBD2. This CDR3 has 19 residues. In germline, CDR1 is SNHLY, CDR2 FYNNEI. The J segment lost 1 base and the V segment lost 10 bases, leaving 19 bases of the junction unmatched. This chain's CDR3 is CATLRDPSGSEASYNEQFF. The CDR3 bases are TGTGCCACACTCAGGGACCCTAGCGGGAGTGAGGCGTCCTACAATGAGCAGTTCTTC.

The chain couples TRBV19 to TRBJ2-7, with D possibly being TRBD2 (7 bases). Germline V gives CDR1 LNHDA, CDR2 SQIVND (reference sequence). The CDR3 runs 17 residues. Trimming took 3 bases from V and 2 from J, leaving 20 bases between them. The CDR3: CASSMLGGRRSPYEQYF. CDR3 nucleotide sequence: TGTGCCAGTAGTATGTTGGGGGGGCGCCGAAGCCCCTACGAGCAGTACTTC.

The chain is built from TRBV27 and TRBJ1-1; TRBD1 is a possible D gene (5 bases). Trimming removed 6 bases from V and 0 bases from J, with 11 bases in between. CDR1 is MNHEY and CDR2 is SMNVEV in the germline V gene (reference sequence). The CDR3 totals 14 residues. The CDR3 spells CASRPDNLNTEAFF. The CDR3, as DNA: TGTGCCAGCAGACCGGACAATCTGAACACTGAAGCTTTCTTT.

The chain uses TRBV7-9 and TRBJ2-5; 7 bases line up with TRBD1. Losses at the gene ends were 4 bases for V and 5 bases for J; bases not matched to a gene: 10. This CDR3 spans 15 amino acids. The germline CDR1 and CDR2 sequences are SEHNR and FQNEAQ (reference sequence). The CDR3 nucleotides read TGTGCCAGCAGCTCTAACAGGGGACGGTGGGAGACCCAGTACTTC. It is translated as CASSSNRGRWETQYF.

The CDR3 here is CASSISTAGFQSSNQPQHF. For the CDR3, the DNA is TGTGCCAGTAGTATATCAACAGCTGGGTTCCAATCTAGCAATCAGCCCCAGCATTTT. The chain combines TRBV19 with TRBJ1-5, with no clear D. V lost 2 bases, J lost 0 bases, and 20 bases lay in between. The CDR3 consists of 19 residues. Per germline, CDR1 LNHDA and CDR2 SQIVND (reference sequence). Supplemented by reference TRBV19 and TRBJ1-5, the full variable domain reads DGGITQSPKYLFRKEGQNVTLSCEQNLNHDAMYWYRQDPGQGLRLIYYSQIVNDFQKGDIAEGYSVSREKKESFPLTVTSAQKNPTAFYLCASSISTAGFQSSNQPQHFGDGTRLSIL.

V gene TRBV5-8 combines with J gene TRBJ2-1, with a tentative D call TRBD2 (7 bases). Germline values: CDR1 SGHTS, CDR2 YDEGEE. The CDR3 sequence is 13 residues long. Trimming removed 0 bases from V and 8 bases from J, with 9 bases in between. The CDR3 coding sequence is TGTGCCAGCAGCTTGGGGGGGGGCGATGAGCAGTTCTTC. This gives the protein CASSLGGGDEQFF.

The chain carries TRBV7-6 and TRBJ2-5; tentatively, D is TRBD2 (6 bases). Germline CDR1 and CDR2: SGHVS and FNYEAQ. The CDR3 loop spans 21 amino acids. Deletions cut 1 base from V and 1 base from J, with 28 bases between. The CDR3 DNA follows: TGTGCCAGCAGCTTAGAGGCTCCGGGGGTTAGGGTCGCGTTCCCCCAAGAGACCCAGTACTTC. This codes for CASSLEAPGVRVAFPQETQYF. The complete variable domain, with remaining parts taken from reference TRBV7-6 and TRBJ2-5, reads GAGVSQSPRYKVTKRGQDVALRCDPISGHVSLYWYRQALGQGPEFLTYFNYEAQQDKSGLPNDRFSAERPEGSISTLTIQRTEQRDSAMYRCASSLEAPGVRVAFPQETQYFGPGTRLLVL.

The table lists this clone with many counts. V is TRBV6-4 and J is TRBJ2-3; TRBD1 aligns across 7 bases. This CDR3 comprises 16 residues. From germline, CDR1 is MRHNA and CDR2 SNTAGT. V dropped 3 bases and J dropped 3; count of bases not matched to a gene: 9. CDR3 in DNA: TGTGCCAGCAGTGAAGCCGGGACAGACGGGACAGATACGCAGTATTTT. It codes for CASSEAGTDGTDTQYF.

This chain connects TRBV10-3 to TRBJ2-7; tentative D call: TRBD2 (6 bases). The germline V and J ends were trimmed by 2 bases and 3 bases, with 11 bases remaining between them. CDR1 and CDR2 (germline): ENHRY, SYGVKD. The CDR3 totals 14 residues. The CDR3 is CAISESLAYYEQYF. CDR3 nucleotides: TGTGCCATCAGTGAGAGCCTAGCGTACTACGAGCAGTACTTC.

The rearrangement joins TRBV2 to TRBJ2-3; 7 bases fit TRBD2. With V trimmed by 5 bases and J by 2 bases, 7 bases remained unmatched. There are 15 residues in the CDR3. Germline lookup yields CDR1 SNHLY and CDR2 FYNNEI. The CDR3, as DNA: TGTGCCAGCAGTTTGGGGGGAGGGTACACAGATACGCAGTATTTT. Its translation: CASSLGGGYTDTQYF.

For this clone: Mismatch with germline at one junction end may stem from a read error. CDR3 coding DNA: TGCAGCGTCGAACAAGAAAAACTGCTTTTT. Translated: CSVEQEKLLF. This chain connects TRBV29-1 to TRBJ1-4; D uncertain. This CDR3 is built from 10 residues. Per germline, CDR1 SQVTM and CDR2 ANQGSEA.

The chain is built from TRBV9 and TRBJ2-1; perhaps TRBD2 as D (6 bases). This CDR3 has 13 amino acids. Germline V gene sequence: CDR1 SGDLS, CDR2 YYNGEE. V lost 5 bases, J lost 8 bases, and 14 bases lay in between. Here the CDR3 DNA reads TGTGCCAGCAGTTCGGCGGGATGGGATGAGCAGTTCTTC. Amino acid sequence: CASSSAGWDEQFF.

This clone appeared once. The J gene is TRBJ1-6, the V gene TRBV7-2; 7 bases match TRBD1. This CDR3 has 15 residues. Germline CDR1 reads SGHTA; CDR2 reads FQGNSA. The V segment lost 8 bases and the J segment 5 bases; nucleotides outside the gene matches: 9. CDR3 region: CASAAGTADNSPLHF. The CDR3 DNA reads TGTGCCAGCGCCGCGGGGACAGCGGATAATTCACCCCTCCACTTT.

The rearrangement uses TRBV5-1 and TRBJ2-4; D might be TRBD2 (5 bases). The CDR3 extends over 17 amino acids. The V end lost 0 bases, the J end lost 0 bases, and 13 bases lay between the germline ends. Germline CDR1 reads SGHRS; CDR2 reads YFSETQ. CDR3 region: CASSLDGLPRAKNIQYF. CDR3 sequence (DNA): TGCGCCAGCAGCTTGGACGGACTCCCAAGAGCCAAAAACATTCAGTACTTC.

The chain combines TRBV27 with TRBJ2-7, with D possibly being TRBD1 (6 bases). Trimming took off 0 bases at V and 1 base at J, with 10 bases between the two ends. CDR3 length: 15 amino acids. Germline assignment: CDR1 MNHEY and CDR2 SMNVEV (reference sequence). The DNA for the CDR3 is TGTGCCAGCAGTTTATCAGGGGGAGCTTCCTACGAGCAGTACTTC. It is translated as CASSLSGGASYEQYF.

This clone was seen only once. The V and J genes are TRBV18 and TRBJ1-2, with D unclear. The V gene lost 3 bases and the J gene lost 4 bases, with 18 bases spanning the gap. The CDR3 sequence is 16 residues long. Germline CDR1 and CDR2: KGHSH and LQKENI. This CDR3 is CASSPSGGERSYGYTF. CDR3 sequence (DNA): TGTGCCAGCTCACCCTCCGGCGGTGAGAGGAGCTATGGCTACACCTTC.

This chain links TRBV24-1 with TRBJ2-5, with D maybe TRBD1 (6 bases). This CDR3 is 18 amino acids long. V dropped 5 bases and J dropped 5 bases, with 26 bases sitting between them. CDR1 and CDR2 from the germline V gene are KGHDR and SFDVKD. DNA for the CDR3: TGTGCCACCAGTGTGGCTAGAGGGAATGTGGGGGCTAGGGAGACCCAGTACTTC. It translates to CATSVARGNVGARETQYF.